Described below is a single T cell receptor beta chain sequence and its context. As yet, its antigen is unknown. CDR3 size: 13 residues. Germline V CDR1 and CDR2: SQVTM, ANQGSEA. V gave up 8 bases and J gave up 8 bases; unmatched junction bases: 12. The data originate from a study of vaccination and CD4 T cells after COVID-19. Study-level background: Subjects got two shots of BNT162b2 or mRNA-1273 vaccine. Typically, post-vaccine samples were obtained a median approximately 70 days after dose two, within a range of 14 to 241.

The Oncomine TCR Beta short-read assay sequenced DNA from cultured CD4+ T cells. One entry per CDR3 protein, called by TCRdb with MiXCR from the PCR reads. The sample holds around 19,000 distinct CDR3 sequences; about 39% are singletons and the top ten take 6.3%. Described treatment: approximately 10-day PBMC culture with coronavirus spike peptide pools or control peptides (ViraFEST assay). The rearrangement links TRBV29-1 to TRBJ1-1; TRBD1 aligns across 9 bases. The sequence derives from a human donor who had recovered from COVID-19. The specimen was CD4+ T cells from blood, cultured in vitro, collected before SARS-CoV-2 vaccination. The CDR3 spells CSPTGMGQGEAFF. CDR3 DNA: TGCAGCCCCACGGGGATGGGACAGGGAGAAGCTTTCTTT.